This T cell receptor beta chain was identified during a study of cytomegalovirus exposure and HLA in healthy donors. The V end was cut by 0 bases, the J end by 4 bases, with 15 bases between. The CDR3 runs 16 residues. CDR1 is MGHRA, CDR2 YSYEKL, per germline. This clone was counted a few times. The antigen is undetermined. Points from the study as a whole: Earlier analysis looked at TCR beta V segments, and most were productive about 90% or about 30% of the time. Cytomegalovirus status, reportedly, was diagnosed with high specificity and sensitivity by the classifier.

The PCR ran on 60 Vbeta and 13 Jbeta primers. Repertoires were generated with immunoSEQ multiplex PCR, while TCRdb's copy carries only in-frame clones and drops some. Found here are about 120,000 clones, roughly 9% of them singletons; the top ten hold approximately 6.6%. Source material: PBMCs. The rearrangement links TRBV4-1 to TRBJ2-5; TRBD2 is a possible D gene (6 bases). This clonotype originated in a woman between 40 and 50 years old in good health and CMV-seropositive. CDR3 protein: CASSQDLSPGGETQYF. In nucleotides, the CDR3 is TGCGCCAGCAGCCAAGATCTCTCACCCGGGGGAGAGACCCAGTACTTC.